Following are 22 T cell receptor beta chains from one sample sequenced in a study of T cell clonality in common variable immunodeficiency. Sequencing was performed with immunoSEQ multiplex PCR; in TCRdb, only in-frame clones are kept and a portion is missing. The data show tens of thousands of clones, with none appearing a single time. The material sequenced was peripheral blood mononuclear cells. These receptors were obtained from a person aged 18-70 years in good health.

This clone showed up many times. The CDR3 is cut off 3 residues early in the read; its end comes from the germline J gene. The genes are TRBV29-1 and TRBJ1-1; D may be TRBD1 (6 bases). Germline CDR1 reads SQVTM; CDR2 reads ANQGSEA. This CDR3 comprises 12 residues. The CDR3 sequence: CSVDLVGRGAFF. Partial CDR3 DNA: TGCAGCGTTGATCTGGTTGGAAGGGGG.

This clone appeared many times. The missing CDR3 end, 3 residues past where the read stops, is filled in from the germline J gene. This chain uses TRBV7-9 with TRBJ1-1, with 8 bases identical to TRBD1. Looked up from germline, CDR1 is SEHNR and CDR2 is FQNEAQ (reference sequence). CDR3 length: 15 residues. With 1 base clipped from V and 1 base from J, the junction kept 2 bases outside the gene matches. CDR3 region: CASSLEQGGNTEAFF. The DNA read from the CDR3 is TGTGCCAGCAGCTTAGAACAGGGGGGGAACACTGAA.

The table lists this clone with many counts. The read gets to within 3 residues of the CDR3 end, and the germline J gene fills in the rest. This chain links TRBV19 with TRBJ1-6; 9 bases line up with TRBD1. This CDR3 spans 16 amino acids. The V gene's germline CDR1 is LNHDA and CDR2 SQIVND (reference sequence). Trimming removed 3 bases from V and 9 bases from J; junction bases left unmatched: 9. The CDR3 loop reads CASSISGTGWSSPLHF. CDR3 bases read: TGTGCCAGTAGTATCTCGGGGACAGGGTGGTCTTCACCC.

This clone was picked up many times. The DNA ends 3 residues before the CDR3 does, and the rest of the CDR3 is filled in from the germline J gene. The J gene is TRBJ1-5, the V gene TRBV20-1; unclear D gene. The CDR3 has 16 amino acids. Germline lookup yields CDR1 DFQATT and CDR2 SNEGSKA (reference sequence). Trimming shortened V by 0 bases and J by 1 base, and 13 bases separated the two germline ends. Here the CDR3 reads CSARDPLGYSNQPQHF. Incomplete CDR3 DNA: TGCAGTGCTAGAGATCCCTTAGGGTACAGCAATCAGCCC.

This clone was seen ten or more times. Read coverage stops 3 residues before the CDR3 terminus; the germline J gene supplies the remainder. The chain links TRBV20-1 to TRBJ2-3; weak D call: TRBD2 (6 bases). Germline CDR1 reads DFQATT; CDR2 reads SNEGSKA (reference sequence). This CDR3 has 13 residues. With 7 bases removed from V and 3 bases from J, the gap between germline ends came to 14 bases. The part of the CDR3 DNA that was read is TGCAGTGTCATGGGGCTAGCGACAGATACG. Encoded protein: CSVMGLATDT. In full, the CDR3 is CSVMGLATDTQYF.

This clone was seen at least ten times. The CDR3 goes on 3 residues after the read ends, and that part is filled in from the germline J gene. The chain couples TRBV12-3 or TRBV12-4 to TRBJ2-7; the match to TRBD1 covers 8 bases. The CDR3 consists of 14 residues. J lost 2 bases, V lost 5 bases, and 5 bases had no gene match. The CDR3 here is CASSLRDRTYEQYF. The DNA read from the CDR3 is TGTGCCAGCAGTCTACGGGACAGGACCTACGAG.

This clone appeared many times. The read terminates 3 residues ahead of where the CDR3 ends, so the germline J gene completes it. The rearrangement uses TRBV5-4 and TRBJ1-2; 10 bases line up with TRBD1. After removal of 4 bases from V and 6 bases from J, the junction contained 3 bases not matched to a gene. CDR3 length: 13 amino acids. Germline V gene lookup returns CDR1 SGHNT and CDR2 YYREEE (reference sequence). CDR3 residues: CASSTGTGDGYTF. CDR3 DNA (partial): TGTGCCAGCAGCACCGGGACAGGGGATGGC.

This clone was seen many times. The CDR3 end is not reached by the read, which stops 3 residues before it; the germline J gene fills it in. The chain employs TRBV19 and TRBJ2-5, with 11 bases matching TRBD2. V lost 8 bases to trimming and J lost 6 bases; unmatched junction nucleotides: 11. The CDR3 has 15 amino acids. Germline values: CDR1 LNHDA, CDR2 SQIVND (reference sequence). The CDR3 DNA, read in part, is TGTGCCAGTGGGAAAACCGGGACTAGCGGCCAGACC. Translation gives CASGKTGTSGQT. The entire CDR3 protein is CASGKTGTSGQTQYF. The variable domain in full, completed from reference TRBV19 and TRBJ2-5, reads DGGITQSPKYLFRKEGQNVTLSCEQNLNHDAMYWYRQDPGQGLRLIYYSQIVNDFQKGDIAEGYSVSREKKESFPLTVTSAQKNPTAFYLCASGKTGTSGQTQYFGPGTRLLVL.

This clone showed up many times. The read comes to an end 3 residues before the CDR3 does, leaving the germline J gene to fill in the end. V is TRBV20-1 and J is TRBJ1-2, with a possible D match to TRBD1 (5 bases). Trimming shortened V by 6 bases and J by 2 bases, and 16 bases separated the two germline ends. The germline V gene encodes CDR1 DFQATT and CDR2 SNEGSKA (reference sequence). This CDR3 is 14 amino acids long. The CDR3 sequence: CSAQNIDSNYGYTF. The DNA read from the CDR3 is TGCAGTGCCCAAAATATAGACAGCAACTATGGC.

This clone showed up many times. The CDR3 is cut off 3 residues early in the read; its end comes from the germline J gene. The chain has TRBV10-3 and TRBJ2-2, with D unresolved. V was trimmed by 4 bases and J by 1 base, leaving 4 bases between them. Germline CDR1 ENHRY, CDR2 SYGVKD. The CDR3 length is 13 residues. The covered CDR3 bases are TGTGCCATCAGTGCAGGGAACACCGGGGAG. This sequence encodes CAISAGNTGE. The whole CDR3 sequence reads CAISAGNTGELFF.

Concerning this clone itself: Read coverage stops 3 residues before the CDR3 terminus; the germline J gene supplies the remainder. The chain links TRBV20-1 to TRBJ2-1, with TRBD2 matching over 11 bases. After removal of 5 bases from V and 4 bases from J, the junction contained 7 bases not matched to a gene. CDR1 and CDR2 from the germline V gene are DFQATT and SNEGSKA (reference sequence). CDR3 length: 15 amino acids. CDR3 DNA (partial): TGCAGTGCTCATAGCGGGAGGGCCATTTACAATGAG. This encodes CSAHSGRAIYNE. The CDR3, in full, reads CSAHSGRAIYNEQFF.

Ten or more counts support this clone. The read halts 3 residues ahead of the CDR3 end, with the missing end drawn from the germline J gene. The chain employs TRBV20-1 and TRBJ1-1, with D maybe TRBD1 (6 bases). V shed 2 bases and J shed 2 bases, with 12 bases lying between them. Germline loops: CDR1 DFQATT, CDR2 SNEGSKA (reference sequence). This CDR3 spans 14 amino acids. This CDR3 is CSARMGALNTEAFF. CDR3 DNA, as far as it was read: TGCAGTGCTAGAATGGGGGCCTTAAACACTGAA.

This clone was seen more than once but under ten times. Coverage ceases 3 residues before the CDR3 finishes, and the germline J gene fills in the end. The rearrangement uses TRBV20-1 and TRBJ2-7; 9 bases match TRBD2. V lost 3 bases and J lost 4; bases outside the gene matches: 7. CDR3 size: 14 residues. CDR1 is DFQATT and CDR2 is SNEGSKA in the germline V gene (reference sequence). CDR3 DNA (partial): TGCAGTGCTAGGGAGACTAGCGGACTTTACGAG. Translated, it gives CSARETSGLYE. The whole CDR3 region reads CSARETSGLYEQYF.

This clone showed up many times. Sequencing ends 3 residues short of the CDR3 end; the germline J gene provides the rest. This chain links TRBV30 with TRBJ2-7; D not resolved. Germline loops: CDR1 GTSNPN, CDR2 SVGIG (reference sequence). With 0 bases removed from V and 4 bases from J, the gap between germline ends came to 10 bases. CDR3 length: 13 amino acids. The chain's CDR3 is CAWSVSLLYEQYF. CDR3 DNA (partial): TGTGCCTGGAGTGTATCACTTCTATACGAG.

In its sample, this clone was seen many times. The read ends 3 residues early relative to the CDR3; the germline J gene fills the gap. The J gene is TRBJ2-1, the V gene TRBV28; 8 nucleotides line up with TRBD2. CDR1 and CDR2 from the germline V gene are MDHEN and SYDVKM. This CDR3 region has 14 residues. Unmatched junction bases numbered 4, after V lost 2 bases and J lost 7 bases. CDR3 sequence reads: CASSLGGRLNEQFF. Partial CDR3 DNA: TGTGCCAGCAGTTTAGGCGGGAGGTTGAATGAG.

This clone has ten or more counts. The read ends 3 residues early relative to the CDR3; the germline J gene fills the gap. J is TRBJ2-7 and V is TRBV5-1; perhaps TRBD1 as D (5 bases). The V gene lost 1 base and the J gene lost 3 bases, with 14 bases spanning the gap. The CDR3 is 15 amino acids. Germline-derived CDR1 and CDR2 are SGHRS and YFSETQ. CDR3 residues: CASSLQGPPNYEQYF. The sequenced CDR3 bases are TGCGCCAGCAGCTTGCAGGGCCCCCCCAACTACGAG. Complete variable domain (other parts from reference TRBV5-1 and TRBJ2-7): KAGVTQTPRYLIKTRGQQVTLSCSPISGHRSVSWYQQTPGQGLQFLFEYFSETQRNKGNFPGRFSGRQFSNSRSEMNVSTLELGDSALYLCASSLQGPPNYEQYFGPGTRLTVT.

The sample holds many counts of this clone. Read sequence stops 3 residues before the CDR3 end, and the germline J gene provides the missing end. The gene calls are TRBV15 and TRBJ2-1; D ambiguous. The CDR3 extends over 14 amino acids. Trimming took off 0 bases at V and 6 bases at J, with 9 bases between the two ends. Germline V lookup: CDR1 LNHNV, CDR2 YYDKDF (reference sequence). The CDR3 region is CATSRDPQVNEQFF. CDR3 DNA, as far as it was read: TGTGCCACCAGCAGAGACCCGCAGGTCAATGAG.

Concerning this clone: The sequence runs out 3 residues before the end of the CDR3; the remainder is reconstructed from the germline J gene. V and J are TRBV7-6 and TRBJ2-4; possibly TRBD1 for D (5 bases). The CDR3 is made up of 14 amino acids. Germline CDR1 reads SGHVS; CDR2 reads FNYEAQ. The CDR3 bases that were read are TGTGCCAGCAGCTTGACAGATAGCAATCAGCCT. Its protein product is CASSLTDSNQP. The full CDR3 reads CASSLTDSNQPQYF.

This clone was counted ten times or more. The read ends 3 residues before the CDR3 terminus; that terminus is restored from the germline J gene. The rearrangement uses TRBV10-3 and TRBJ2-2; 9 bases match TRBD2. Unmatched junction bases numbered 10, after V lost 11 bases and J lost 6 bases. CDR3 length equals 14 residues. The germline gives CDR1 ENHRY, CDR2 SYGVKD. CDR3 in amino acids: CAATSGPRAGELFF. Incomplete CDR3 DNA: TGTGCCGCCACTAGCGGGCCACGGGCCGGGGAG.

This clone showed up many times. The read is 3 residues too short to cover the CDR3 end, so that end is filled in from the germline J gene. V is TRBV6-4 and J is TRBJ2-2; weak D call: TRBD1 (6 bases). V was cut by 6 bases and J by 4 bases, with 15 bases left in between. This CDR3 has 15 residues. CDR1 and CDR2 from the germline V gene are MRHNA and SNTAGT. The DNA read from the CDR3 is TGTGCCAGCAGGGACGGTGGGGGCTCCACCGGGGAG. Translation gives CASRDGGGSTGE. The entire CDR3 protein reads CASRDGGGSTGELFF.

This clone was observed at least ten times. Here the CDR3 reads CSVQGAGRNTEAFF. CDR3 DNA (partial): TGCAGCGTTCAGGGGGCGGGAAGGAACACTGAA. The chain uses TRBV29-1 and TRBJ1-1, with TRBD1 identical over 8 bases. The read is 3 residues too short to cover the CDR3 end, so that end is filled in from the germline J gene. CDR1 is SQVTM and CDR2 is ANQGSEA in the germline V gene. The V and J ends lost 5 bases and 1 base, in that order; junction bases with no gene match: 6. The CDR3 covers 14 residues. Drawing the rest from reference TRBV29-1 and TRBJ1-1, the complete variable domain is SAVISQKPSRDICQRGTSLTIQCQVDSQVTMMFWYRQQPGQSLTLIATANQGSEATYESGFVIDKFPISRPNLTFSTLTVSNMSPEDSSIYLCSVQGAGRNTEAFFGQGTRLTVV.

This clone was found many times. Coverage ceases 3 residues before the CDR3 finishes, and the germline J gene fills in the end. The chain combines TRBV20-1 with TRBJ2-4; D gene unclear. The CDR3 is 11 amino acids. Per germline, CDR1 DFQATT and CDR2 SNEGSKA (reference sequence). V shed 3 bases and J shed 6 bases, with 6 bases lying between them. The CDR3 loop reads CSASSVNIQYF. CDR3 DNA, as far as it was read: TGCAGTGCTAGTTCGGTAAACATT.